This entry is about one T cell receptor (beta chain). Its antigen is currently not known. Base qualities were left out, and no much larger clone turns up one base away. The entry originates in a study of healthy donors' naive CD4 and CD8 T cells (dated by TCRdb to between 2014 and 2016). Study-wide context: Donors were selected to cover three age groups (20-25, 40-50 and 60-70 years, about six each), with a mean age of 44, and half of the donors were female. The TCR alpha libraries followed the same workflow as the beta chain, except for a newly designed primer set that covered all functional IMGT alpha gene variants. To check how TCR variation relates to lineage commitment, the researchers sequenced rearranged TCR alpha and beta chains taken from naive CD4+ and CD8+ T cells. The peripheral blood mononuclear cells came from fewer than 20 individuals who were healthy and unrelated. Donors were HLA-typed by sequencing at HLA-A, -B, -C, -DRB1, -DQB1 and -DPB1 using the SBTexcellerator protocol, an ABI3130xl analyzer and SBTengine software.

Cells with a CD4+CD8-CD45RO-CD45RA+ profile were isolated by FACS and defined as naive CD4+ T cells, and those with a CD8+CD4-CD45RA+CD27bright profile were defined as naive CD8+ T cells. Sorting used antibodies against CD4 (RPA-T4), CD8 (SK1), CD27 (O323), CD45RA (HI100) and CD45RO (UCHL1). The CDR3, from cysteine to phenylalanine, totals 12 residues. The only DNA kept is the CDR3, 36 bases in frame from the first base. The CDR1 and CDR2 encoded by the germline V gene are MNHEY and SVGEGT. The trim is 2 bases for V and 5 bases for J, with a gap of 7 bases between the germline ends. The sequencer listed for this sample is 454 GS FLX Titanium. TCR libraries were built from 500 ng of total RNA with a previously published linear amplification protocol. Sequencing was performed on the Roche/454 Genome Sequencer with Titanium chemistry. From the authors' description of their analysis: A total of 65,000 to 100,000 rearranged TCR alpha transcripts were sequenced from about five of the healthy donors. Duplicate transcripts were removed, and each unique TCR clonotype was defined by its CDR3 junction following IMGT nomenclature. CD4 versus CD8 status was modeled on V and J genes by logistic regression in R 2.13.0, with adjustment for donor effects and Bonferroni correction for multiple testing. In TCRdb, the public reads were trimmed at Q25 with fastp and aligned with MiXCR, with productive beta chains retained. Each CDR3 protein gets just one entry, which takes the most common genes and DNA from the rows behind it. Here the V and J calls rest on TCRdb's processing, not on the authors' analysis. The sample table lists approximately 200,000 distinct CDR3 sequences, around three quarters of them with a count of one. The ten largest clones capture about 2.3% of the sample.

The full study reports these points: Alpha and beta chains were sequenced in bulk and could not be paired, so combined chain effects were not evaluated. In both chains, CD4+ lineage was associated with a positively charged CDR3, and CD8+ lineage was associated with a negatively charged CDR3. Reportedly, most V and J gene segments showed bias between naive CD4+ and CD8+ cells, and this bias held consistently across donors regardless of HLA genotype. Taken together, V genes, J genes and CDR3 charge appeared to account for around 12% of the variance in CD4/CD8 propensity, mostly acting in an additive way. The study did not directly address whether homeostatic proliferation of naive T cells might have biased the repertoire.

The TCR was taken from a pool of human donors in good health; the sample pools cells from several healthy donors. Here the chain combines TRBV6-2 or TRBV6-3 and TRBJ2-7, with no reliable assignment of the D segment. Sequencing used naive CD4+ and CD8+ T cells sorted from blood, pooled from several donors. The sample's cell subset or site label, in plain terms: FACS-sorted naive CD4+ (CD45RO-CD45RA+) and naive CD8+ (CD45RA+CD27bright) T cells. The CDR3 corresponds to CASSYVGHEQYF. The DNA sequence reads TGTGCCAGCAGTTACGTGGGCCACGAGCAGTACTTC.